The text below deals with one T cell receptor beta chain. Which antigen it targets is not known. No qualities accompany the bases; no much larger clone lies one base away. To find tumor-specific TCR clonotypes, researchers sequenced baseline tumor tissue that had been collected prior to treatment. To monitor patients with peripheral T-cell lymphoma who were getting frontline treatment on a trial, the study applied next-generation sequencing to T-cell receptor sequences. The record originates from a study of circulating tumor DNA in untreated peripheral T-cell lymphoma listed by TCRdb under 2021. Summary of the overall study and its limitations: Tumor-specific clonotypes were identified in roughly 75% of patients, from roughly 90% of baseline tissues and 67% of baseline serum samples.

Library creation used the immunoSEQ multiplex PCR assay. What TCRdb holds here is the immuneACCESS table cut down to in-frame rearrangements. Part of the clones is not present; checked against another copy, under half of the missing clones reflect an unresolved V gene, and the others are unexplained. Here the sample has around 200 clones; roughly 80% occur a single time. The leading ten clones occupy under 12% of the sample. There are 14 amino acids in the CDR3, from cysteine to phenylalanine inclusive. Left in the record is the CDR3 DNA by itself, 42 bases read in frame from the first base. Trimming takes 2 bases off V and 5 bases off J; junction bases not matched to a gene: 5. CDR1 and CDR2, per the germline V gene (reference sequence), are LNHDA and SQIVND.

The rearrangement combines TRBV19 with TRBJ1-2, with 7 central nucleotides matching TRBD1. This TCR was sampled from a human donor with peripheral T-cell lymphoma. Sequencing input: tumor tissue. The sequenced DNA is TGTGCCAGTAGTATAAGCGGGACAGCTTATGGCTACACCTTC. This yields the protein CASSISGTAYGYTF.